Given below is one TCR beta chain in context. Antigen unknown. This CDR3 spans 17 amino acids. Per germline, CDR1 SGHRS and CDR2 YFSETQ. Unmatched junction bases numbered 11, after V lost 3 bases and J lost 1 base. These data are taken from a study of T-cell memory formation after mild COVID-19. Study-wide background: TCR clusters showed largely donor specificity.

Study results and limitations: Most CD4+ clones that shrank were in CM and EM, while CD8+ ones turned up in EMRA.

A 5'RACE reaction primed in the constant segment made cDNA libraries of TCR alpha and TCR beta, and these carried sample barcodes and UMIs. Each CDR3 protein is one row after TCRdb ran MiXCR on the 5' RACE reads. The table shows nearly 250,000 distinct CDR3 sequences, with approximately 15% occurring only once. Input material: PBMCs or a T cell subset sorted from them (not recorded which). The TCR comes from an adult woman who had mild COVID-19 (a few samples of this study predate the infection). Cell type and time point are not known. V gene TRBV5-1 combines with J gene TRBJ1-2, with 8 bases aligning to TRBD1. CDR3 residues: CASSSLLGTGDNYGYTF. CDR3 bases: TGCGCCAGCAGCTCTTTACTCGGGACAGGCGATAACTATGGCTACACCTTC.